The clone carrying this T cell receptor (beta chain) was counted between two and nine times. No antigen is known for it. The entry originates in a study of cytomegalovirus exposure and HLA in healthy donors. Findings and limits, study-wide: Researchers counted around 180 TCR beta chains as cytomegalovirus-associated.

Measured with immunoSEQ multiplex PCR; TCRdb has only the in-frame clones, and not every one. The table shows approximately 280,000 clones, with around 89% occurring only once. The trim removed 10 bases at V and 6 bases at J, leaving 11 bases unmatched. Germline CDR1 is MGHDK and CDR2 is SYGVNS. This CDR3 region has 15 residues. The chain has TRBV25-1 and TRBJ2-2; TRBD1 matches at 10 bases. The TCR was taken from a woman aged 18-35 years in good health and CMV-seronegative. What was sequenced was PBMCs. CDR3 nucleotide sequence: TGTGCCACCAACACCGGGACAGGGGATTCCGGGGAGCTGTTTTTT. Translated, it gives CATNTGTGDSGELFF.